What follows is one TCR beta chain and its context. This entry is derived from a study of blood T cell repertoires in COVID-19. Study as a whole: Acute and convalescent COVID-19 specimens originated in the United States, Italy and Spain. PBMCs, B-cell-depleted T cells, or T cells were the source of the cDNA or gDNA that made up the material.

This CDR3 is 11 amino acids long. V gave up 6 bases and J gave up 8 bases, with 10 bases separating them. TCRdb's copy holds only in-frame clones and misses some; the assay was immunoSEQ multiplex PCR. This repertoire shows 200,000 or so clones, approximately 78% found once; its top ten account for 8.5% to 12%. The receptor was derived from a woman over 75 with acute or convalescent COVID-19. The J gene is TRBJ1-2, the V gene TRBV12-3 or TRBV12-4, with D unresolved. Sequenced material: peripheral blood. This CDR3 is CASRETIGYTF. The DNA for the CDR3 is TGTGCCAGCAGGGAGACGATCGGCTACACCTTC.